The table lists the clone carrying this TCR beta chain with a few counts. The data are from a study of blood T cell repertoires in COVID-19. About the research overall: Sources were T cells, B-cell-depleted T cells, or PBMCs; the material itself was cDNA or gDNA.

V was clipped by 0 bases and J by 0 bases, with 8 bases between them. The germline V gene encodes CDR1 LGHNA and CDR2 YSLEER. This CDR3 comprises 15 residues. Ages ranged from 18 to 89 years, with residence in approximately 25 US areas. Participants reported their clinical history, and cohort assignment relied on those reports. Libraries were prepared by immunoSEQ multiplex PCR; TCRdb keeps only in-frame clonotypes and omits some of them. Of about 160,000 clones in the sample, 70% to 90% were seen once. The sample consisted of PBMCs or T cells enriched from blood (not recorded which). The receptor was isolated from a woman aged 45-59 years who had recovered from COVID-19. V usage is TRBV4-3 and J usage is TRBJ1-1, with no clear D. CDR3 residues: CASSQETRLNTEAFF. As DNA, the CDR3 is TGCGCCAGCAGCCAAGAAACCCGGTTGAACACTGAAGCTTTCTTT.